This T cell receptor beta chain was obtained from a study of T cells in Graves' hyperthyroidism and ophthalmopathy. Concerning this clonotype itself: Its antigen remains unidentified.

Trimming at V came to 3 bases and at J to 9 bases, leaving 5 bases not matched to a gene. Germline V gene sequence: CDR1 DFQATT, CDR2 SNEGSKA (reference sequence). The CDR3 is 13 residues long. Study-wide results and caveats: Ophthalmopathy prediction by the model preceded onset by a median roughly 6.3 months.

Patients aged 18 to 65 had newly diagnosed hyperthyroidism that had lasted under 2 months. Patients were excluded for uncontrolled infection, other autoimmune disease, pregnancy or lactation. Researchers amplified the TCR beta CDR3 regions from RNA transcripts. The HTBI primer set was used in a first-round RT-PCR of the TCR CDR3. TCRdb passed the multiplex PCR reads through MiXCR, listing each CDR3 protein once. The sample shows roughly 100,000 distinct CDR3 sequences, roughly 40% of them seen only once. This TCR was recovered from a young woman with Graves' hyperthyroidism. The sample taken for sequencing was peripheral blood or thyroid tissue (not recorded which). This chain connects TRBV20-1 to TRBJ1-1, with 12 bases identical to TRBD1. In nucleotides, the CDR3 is TGCAGTGCTAGCCGGGACAGGGGGCGTAAAGCTTTCTTT. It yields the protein CSASRDRGRKAFF.